This T cell receptor (beta chain) is from a study of regulatory T cells in long-lasting Graves disease. Study results and limitations: The researchers studied only peripheral blood, not thyroid tissue. The number of shared public clonotypes was higher in persistent patients (around 2,700) than new patients (roughly 970). Accuracy was possibly reduced by small sample size.

This clonotype was seen repeatedly, ten times or more. Its antigen is as yet unknown. This sample's time point: persistent/refractory GD, antithyroid drugs over 5 years with positive TRAb. Researchers made the TCR library from RNA that was extracted from PBMCs. Investigators prepared the TCR beta libraries by applying iRepertoire HTBI primers and Arm-PCR of CDR3 regions. MiXCR, run by TCRdb on the multiplex PCR reads, gives a single entry per CDR3 protein. The sample has about 340,000 distinct CDR3 sequences, roughly a fifth seen once. V lost 6 bases and J lost 5, with 19 bases in between. The CDR3 is 14 residues long. CDR1 SQVTM and CDR2 ANQGSEA come from the germline V gene.

Sequencing was performed on peripheral blood mononuclear cells (PBMCs), taken when the disease was refractory, from a patient treated with antithyroid drugs. The receptor comes from a female donor with Graves disease. This sequence joins TRBV29-1 and TRBJ1-1; no clear D gene. DNA for the CDR3: TGCAGCGTGACCTCGCCCGAGAGGGCGACTGAAGCTTTCTTT. Its protein is CSVTSPERATEAFF. The whole variable domain, remainder taken from reference TRBV29-1 and TRBJ1-1, is SAVISQKPSRDICQRGTSLTIQCQVDSQVTMMFWYRQQPGQSLTLIATANQGSEATYESGFVIDKFPISRPNLTFSTLTVSNMSPEDSSIYLCSVTSPERATEAFFGQGTRLTVV.